These 25 T cell receptor beta chains came from one sample sequenced in a study of blood T cell repertoires in COVID-19 (dated by TCRdb to between 2020 and 2021). The library was obtained by the immunoSEQ multiplex PCR assay. TCRdb stores this immuneACCESS table with in-frame sequences only. Part of the clones is absent; in the studies checked, under half of the shortfall reflects unresolved V genes, and no reason is known for the rest. This sample comprises over 130,000 clones, 65% to 85% of them detected only once. Together, the top ten hold 4% of the sample. Sequencing input: peripheral blood. The receptors here all came from a woman aged 60-75 years with acute or convalescent COVID-19.

The V call is TRBV28, the J call TRBJ2-7; TRBD2 might be the D (5 bases). Germline lookup yields CDR1 MDHEN and CDR2 SYDVKM. Trimming left V 1 base short and J 2 bases short, with 9 bases between. The CDR3 covers 14 residues. The CDR3 region has the DNA TGTGCCAGCAGTTTATATGACGGGACCTACGAGCAGTACTTC. Translated: CASSLYDGTYEQYF. Using reference TRBV28 and TRBJ2-7 for the parts outside the CDR3, the full variable domain is DVKVTQSSRYLVKRTGEKVFLECVQDMDHENMFWYRQDPGLGLRLIYFSYDVKMKEKGDIPEGYSVSREKKERFSLILESASTNQTSMYLCASSLYDGTYEQYFGPGTRLTVT.

This clone has a single count. The V call is TRBV7-2, the J call TRBJ2-3, with D perhaps TRBD1 (6 bases). The CDR3 consists of 14 residues. Germline loops: CDR1 SGHTA, CDR2 FQGNSA. Trimming removed 4 bases at V and 2 bases at J, with 10 bases between. The CDR3 loop reads CASSSGHYTDTQYF. The DNA for the CDR3 is TGTGCCAGCAGCTCGGGACACTACACAGATACGCAGTATTTT.

This clone was recorded only once. The V call is TRBV18, the J call TRBJ2-2, with 10 nucleotides matching TRBD2. Germline values: CDR1 KGHSH, CDR2 LQKENI. The length of the CDR3 is 16 residues. Germline trimming cut 5 bases from V and 7 bases from J; bases unmatched to any gene: 10. CDR3 in DNA: TGTGCCAGCTCATTGTCAGCGGGAGGGCCGATCGGGGAGCTGTTTTTT. Protein sequence: CASSLSAGGPIGELFF.

Only a few counts were recorded for this clone. This chain uses TRBV3-1 (or the pseudogene TRBV3-2) with TRBJ1-2; 7 bases line up with TRBD1. The length of the CDR3 is 16 residues. Trimming took 3 bases from V and 8 from J; bases not matched to a gene: 15. Germline V CDR1 and CDR2: LGHDT, YNNKEL (reference sequence). The CDR3 DNA reads TGTGCCAGCAGCCATACCGCGGGACAGAGAATGGAGGGCTACACCTTC. Translation gives CASSHTAGQRMEGYTF.

The chain has TRBV7-8 and TRBJ1-6; 7 bases agree with TRBD1. The V gene's germline CDR1 is SGHVS and CDR2 FQNEAQ. Losses at the gene ends were 5 bases for V and 7 bases for J; bases not matched to a gene: 8. This CDR3 comprises 15 residues. The CDR3 sequence is CASSPQRQGNSPLHF. The CDR3 DNA sequence: TGTGCCAGCAGCCCCCAGAGACAGGGAAATTCACCCCTCCACTTT. The variable domain in full, with the rest retrieved from reference TRBV7-8 and TRBJ1-6, is GAGVSQSPRYKVAKRGQDVALRCDPISGHVSLFWYQQALGQGPEFLTYFQNEAQLDKSGLPSDRFFAERPEGSVSTLKIQRTQQEDSAVYLCASSPQRQGNSPLHFGNGTRLTVT.

The chain uses TRBV10-3 and TRBJ2-5; 7 bases fit TRBD1. Unmatched junction bases numbered 4, after V lost 4 bases and J lost 5 bases. Germline CDR1 and CDR2: ENHRY and SYGVKD. This CDR3 is built from 13 residues. The CDR3 coding sequence is TGTGCCATCAGTGGACAGGGACAGGAGACCCAGTACTTC. Its translation: CAISGQGQETQYF.

V is TRBV9 and J is TRBJ1-3, with D perhaps matching TRBD1 (6 bases). V was trimmed by 4 bases and J by 2 bases, leaving 13 bases between them. CDR3 size: 15 residues. Looked up from germline, CDR1 is SGDLS and CDR2 is YYNGEE. CDR3 DNA: TGTGCCAGCAGCACCCGAACAGGGACTGGAAACACCATATATTTT. Protein product: CASSTRTGTGNTIYF.

The chain is built from TRBV6-2 or TRBV6-3 and TRBJ2-7, with 8 bases fitting TRBD1. Germline CDR1 is MNHEY and CDR2 is SVGEGT. CDR3 length: 17 residues. Trimming at V came to 2 bases and at J to 1 base, leaving 10 bases not matched to a gene. The CDR3 coding sequence is TGTGCCAGCAGTTACCCTGGGACAGGACCCTTTTCCTACGAGCAGTACTTC. This gives the protein CASSYPGTGPFSYEQYF.

This chain connects TRBV19 to TRBJ1-2; 7 nucleotides match TRBD1. Germline CDR1 is LNHDA and CDR2 is SQIVND (reference sequence). The V and J ends lost 6 bases and 8 bases, in that order; junction bases with no gene match: 12. This CDR3 has 14 amino acids. The CDR3 loop is CASRRQGEDVGYTF. DNA of the CDR3: TGTGCCAGTAGGAGACAGGGTGAAGACGTGGGCTACACCTTC.

As DNA, the CDR3 is TGTGCCAGCAGTTGGGGGACAGGTGGGACTGAAGCTTTCTTT. Its protein is CASSWGTGGTEAFF. The rearrangement joins TRBV2 to TRBJ1-1; 8 nucleotides line up with TRBD1. The CDR3 totals 14 residues. The germline CDR1 and CDR2 sequences are SNHLY and FYNNEI. V gave up 5 bases and J gave up 5 bases; unmatched junction bases: 7.

J is TRBJ2-7 and V is TRBV7-2, with 11 bases fitting TRBD2. V shed 5 bases, J shed 7 bases, and the junction held 10 bases outside the gene matches. In germline, CDR1 is SGHTA, CDR2 FQGNSA. CDR3 length equals 15 residues. The CDR3 nucleotides are TGTGCCAGCAGCGAGCTAGCGGGAGGATCGATTGAGCAGTACTTC. Residues: CASSELAGGSIEQYF.

Turning to this clone: Other nucleotide sequences from this sample produce the same CDR3. The genes are TRBV19 and TRBJ2-1, with D uncertain. This CDR3 spans 12 amino acids. The V and J ends lost 3 bases and 4 bases respectively, with 4 bases between them. Germline V gene lookup returns CDR1 LNHDA and CDR2 SQIVND (reference sequence). The CDR3 here is CASSIPYNEQFF. In DNA, the CDR3 is TGTGCCAGTAGTATCCCGTACAATGAGCAGTTCTTC.

The chain joins TRBV28 to TRBJ2-1; no firm D call. Between the trimmed V and J ends, which lost 3 bases and 12 bases, there was a span of 18 bases. The CDR3 covers 14 residues. Germline values: CDR1 MDHEN, CDR2 SYDVKM. CDR3 nucleotide sequence: TGTGCCAGCAGTTTTTTAGAGGAGATCATGGGGCAGTTCTTC. It translates to CASSFLEEIMGQFF. Full variable domain (remainder filled in from reference TRBV28 and TRBJ2-1): DVKVTQSSRYLVKRTGEKVFLECVQDMDHENMFWYRQDPGLGLRLIYFSYDVKMKEKGDIPEGYSVSREKKERFSLILESASTNQTSMYLCASSFLEEIMGQFFGPGTRLTVL.

V usage is TRBV5-8 and J usage is TRBJ2-3; D is possibly TRBD1 (7 bases). From germline, CDR1 is SGHTS and CDR2 YDEGEE. Trimming removed 4 bases from V and 2 bases from J, with 14 bases in between. The CDR3 length is 15 residues. The CDR3 spells CASSRRGQSTDTQYF. The CDR3 DNA sequence: TGTGCCAGCAGCAGGAGGGGGCAATCCACAGATACGCAGTATTTT.

The rearrangement links TRBV7-8 to TRBJ2-1, with D possibly being TRBD1 (6 bases). There are 15 residues in the CDR3. The germline V and J ends were trimmed by 2 bases and 10 bases, with 18 bases remaining between them. Germline CDR1 is SGHVS and CDR2 is FQNEAQ. The CDR3 DNA is TGTGCCAGCAGCTTAAGGACAGTTAGTAAGGGGGAGCAGTTCTTC. Protein sequence: CASSLRTVSKGEQFF.

V and J are TRBV4-1 and TRBJ2-5; 13 positions match TRBD2. The CDR3 covers 19 residues. V trimming: 3 bases; J trimming: 9 bases; junction bases outside the gene matches: 19. Looked up from germline, CDR1 is MGHRA and CDR2 is YSYEKL. The CDR3 DNA follows: TGCGCCAGCAGCCAGCCAACCGGACTAGCGGGAGACCGCCCGGGGGCCCAGTACTTC. It codes for CASSQPTGLAGDRPGAQYF.

The rearrangement uses TRBV21-1 and TRBJ1-1. TRBV21-1 is an annotated pseudogene. The CDR3 is 15 residues long. The CDR3, as DNA: TGTGCCAGCAGCAAAGAGGTACAAGTGGAGACTGAAGCTTTCTTT. Its protein product is CASSKEVQVETEAFF.

The chain recombines TRBV6-2 or TRBV6-3 with TRBJ1-5, with D unresolved. This CDR3 spans 15 amino acids. Germline V gene sequence: CDR1 MNHEY, CDR2 SVGEGT. The V gene lost 0 bases and the J gene lost 11 bases, with 17 bases spanning the gap. This chain's CDR3 is CASSYSTLPYRAQHF. CDR3 bases: TGTGCCAGCAGTTACTCGACCTTGCCCTATCGGGCCCAGCATTTT.

The chain joins TRBV28 to TRBJ1-3; D is ambiguous. V lost 4 bases, J lost 0 bases, and 7 bases lay in between. Looked up from germline, CDR1 is MDHEN and CDR2 is SYDVKM. The CDR3 is made up of 14 amino acids. The CDR3 sequence: CASSYSLSGNTIYF. CDR3 nucleotide sequence: TGTGCCAGCAGTTACTCCCTCTCTGGAAACACCATATATTTT.

The chain links TRBV7-2 to TRBJ1-3; D remains unclear. Germline CDR1 reads SGHTA; CDR2 reads FQGNSA. The CDR3 has 15 amino acids. Deletions cut 3 bases from V and 0 bases from J, with 9 bases between. The CDR3 nucleotides are TGTGCCAGCAGCTTGCAGGTAGACTCTGGAAACACCATATATTTT. This gives the protein CASSLQVDSGNTIYF.

This chain links TRBV27 with TRBJ2-7, with D maybe TRBD1 (6 bases). This CDR3 spans 14 amino acids. V was cut by 5 bases and J by 0 bases, with 11 bases left in between. Germline CDR1 reads MNHEY; CDR2 reads SMNVEV (reference sequence). CDR3 protein: CASSPDRVSYEQYF. In nucleotides, the CDR3 is TGTGCCAGCAGTCCGGACAGAGTCTCCTACGAGCAGTACTTC.

This clone was observed once. The chain carries TRBV6-5 and TRBJ1-2; D may be TRBD1 (5 bases). This CDR3 has 14 amino acids. The ends were cut back, 6 bases at V and 4 bases at J, with 15 bases in the middle. The germline V gene has CDR1 MNHEY and CDR2 SVGAGI. The CDR3 loop reads CASRTAGGTYGYTF. CDR3 nucleotides: TGTGCCAGCAGAACCGCCGGGGGGACCTATGGCTACACCTTC.

The rearrangement joins TRBV6-1 to TRBJ1-1; 8 bases agree with TRBD1. The germline CDR1 and CDR2 sequences are MNHNS and SASEGT. The V segment lost 1 base and the J segment 6 bases; nucleotides outside the gene matches: 10. The CDR3 loop spans 16 amino acids. This CDR3 is CASSEGQGALGAEAFF. CDR3 coding DNA: TGTGCCAGCAGTGAAGGGCAGGGGGCTTTGGGAGCTGAAGCTTTCTTT.

This rearrangement joins TRBV6-5 to TRBJ1-6; 7 positions match TRBD1. Germline assignment: CDR1 MNHEY and CDR2 SVGAGI. V dropped 2 bases and J dropped 8; count of bases not matched to a gene: 6. The CDR3 is 15 amino acids. CDR3 nucleotide sequence: TGTGCCAGCAGTTACGGGCCAGGGGGAGATTCACCCCTCCACTTT. Its translation: CASSYGPGGDSPLHF.

The chain couples TRBV7-9 to TRBJ2-7; TRBD1 matches 7 bases. The germline V gene encodes CDR1 SEHNR and CDR2 FQNEAQ (reference sequence). J lost 2 bases, V lost 5 bases, and 6 bases had no gene match. The CDR3 contains 14 residues. In DNA form, the CDR3 reads TGTGCCAGCAGCCCGGACAGGTGGCCCTACGAGCAGTACTTC. Its translation is CASSPDRWPYEQYF.